The sequence of this T cell receptor beta chain was determined in a study of T-cell memory formation after mild COVID-19. Study results and caveats: Among contracting clones, CD4+ were mainly CM/EM and CD8+ enriched in EMRA. Balance between CD4 and CD8 was seen in clones contracting day 15 to 85, and a CD4+ lean was seen in later expanders. Prior to infection, memory already included some responding clones, suggesting cross-reactive memory joined.

CDR3 size: 17 residues. Trimming took 0 bases from V and 9 from J; bases not matched to a gene: 14. The germline V gene encodes CDR1 MGHRA and CDR2 YSYEKL. The TCR alpha and TCR beta cDNA libraries, bearing sample barcodes and UMIs, were generated by 5'RACE using constant-segment primers. MiXCR was run by TCRdb on the 5' RACE reads, yielding one entry per CDR3 protein. Found here are about 130,000 distinct CDR3 sequences, approximately 6.2% of them singletons; the top ten hold about 2.2%. This clonotype has a handful of counts. Its target is not known. The chain joins TRBV4-1 to TRBJ2-1, with TRBD2 identical over 7 bases. The sequence derives from an adult woman who had mild COVID-19 (a few samples of this study predate the infection). Cell type and time point are not known. Input material: PBMCs or a T cell subset sorted from them (not recorded which). CDR3 in DNA: TGCGCCAGCAGCCAAGAGAAGGGGAGGGTCGGGGCCCTTGAGCAGTTCTTC. Translation: CASSQEKGRVGALEQFF.